Shown below are 17 T cell receptor beta chains from a single sample sequenced in a study of shared clonotypes between healthy human individuals. This table comes from immunoSEQ multiplex PCR, and its TCRdb copy is limited to in-frame clones, with some not included. This sample has approximately 2.3 million clones; over 90% occur once, and the top ten carry under 0.45%. Sequenced input: naive CD4+ T cells from PBMCs. Documented subset: CD45RA+ positively selected. The receptors originated from a man aged 18 to 30 in good health. Some clones in this sample may be carry-over from other donors' samples.

The rearrangement links TRBV19 to TRBJ2-1; D call uncertain. Looked up from germline, CDR1 is LNHDA and CDR2 is SQIVND (reference sequence). Trimming left V 3 bases short and J 3 bases short, with 15 bases between. The CDR3 totals 16 residues. The DNA for the CDR3 is TGTGCCAGTAGTATCGACGGCCGTTTTGACTACAATGAGCAGTTCTTC. Protein product: CASSIDGRFDYNEQFF.

V usage is TRBV21-1 and J usage is TRBJ2-7; the tabulated D call, TRBD1, remains unverified against the DNA. TRBV21-1 is a pseudogene segment. The CDR3 runs to 16 residues. For the CDR3, the DNA is TGTGCCAGCATTCTAATCCCCCCCGGGACAGCAGACGAGCAGTACTTC. Its translation is CASILIPPGTADEQYF.

The chain carries TRBV6-6 and TRBJ2-7; TRBD2 agrees at 8 bases. V lost 3 bases, J lost 6 bases, and 10 bases stayed unmatched. CDR3 length equals 15 residues. Germline assignment: CDR1 MNHNY and CDR2 SVGAGI (reference sequence). The CDR3 region has the DNA TGTGCCAGCAGTTATGCGGGAGGCGGGGTTTCCGAGCAGTACTTC. Translated: CASSYAGGGVSEQYF.

The rearrangement links TRBV27 to TRBJ2-7, with 12 bases aligning to TRBD2. Trimming cost V 4 bases and J 3 bases; bases outside gene matches: 7. The CDR3 loop spans 16 amino acids. The germline gives CDR1 MNHEY, CDR2 SMNVEV (reference sequence). DNA for the CDR3: TGTGCCAGCAGTTCTCGGACTAGCGGGAATTACTACGAGCAGTACTTC. Protein product: CASSSRTSGNYYEQYF.

This clone was detected only once. The genes are TRBV2 and TRBJ2-3, with D possibly TRBD2 on 6 matching bases. The CDR3 spans 15 residues. The germline V and J ends were trimmed by 2 bases and 2 bases, with 11 bases remaining between them. Germline lookup yields CDR1 SNHLY and CDR2 FYNNEI. CDR3 sequence reads: CASSERGGTTDTQYF. The CDR3 DNA follows: TGTGCCAGCAGTGAACGGGGCGGGACCACAGATACGCAGTATTTT.

V is TRBV2 and J is TRBJ1-2, with TRBD1 as a possible D gene (6 bases). The germline V gene has CDR1 SNHLY and CDR2 FYNNEI. The CDR3 sequence is 12 residues long. V lost 8 bases and J 8 bases, leaving 15 bases between the germline ends. The CDR3 DNA sequence: TGTGCCAGCCTTGGGGGCCGGGCGGGCTACACCTTC. Translating it yields CASLGGRAGYTF.

The chain uses TRBV5-1 and TRBJ1-1; D not certain. This CDR3 is 13 amino acids long. The V and J ends lost 0 bases and 10 bases respectively, with 13 bases between them. In germline, CDR1 is SGHRS, CDR2 YFSETQ. The CDR3 nucleotides are TGCGCCAGCAGCTTGGCCGACAATCAGGCAGCTTTCTTT. Protein: CASSLADNQAAFF.

Note on this clone: The sample holds other DNA sequences that translate to the same CDR3. V gene TRBV7-9 combines with J gene TRBJ2-2; no clear D gene. The V end was cut by 5 bases, the J end by 6 bases, with 4 bases between. Germline V lookup: CDR1 SEHNR, CDR2 FQNEAQ (reference sequence). The CDR3 loop spans 11 amino acids. CDR3 nucleotides: TGTGCCAGCAGCCTTGCCGGGGAGCTGTTTTTT. Amino acids: CASSLAGELFF.

The chain recombines TRBV7-3 with TRBJ1-2; TRBD1 matches at 8 bases. The J segment lost 7 bases and the V segment lost 5 bases, leaving 6 bases of the junction unmatched. Germline CDR1 is SGHTA and CDR2 is FQGTGA. The CDR3 totals 13 residues. This CDR3 reads CASSPGQGGGYTF. The CDR3 nucleotides read TGTGCCAGCAGCCCAGGACAGGGCGGTGGCTACACCTTC.

This chain joins TRBV5-1 and TRBJ2-5, with 9 bases aligning to TRBD2. The V gene's germline CDR1 is SGHRS and CDR2 YFSETQ. The length of the CDR3 is 14 residues. With 4 bases clipped from V and 4 bases from J, the junction kept 5 bases outside the gene matches. Here the CDR3 reads CASSRELAGETQYF. In DNA form, the CDR3 reads TGCGCCAGCAGCCGGGAACTAGCGGGAGAGACCCAGTACTTC.

The V and J genes are TRBV11-3 and TRBJ2-7, with TRBD1 identical over 7 bases. The CDR3 is 14 residues long. Trimming removed 1 base from V and 4 bases from J; junction bases left unmatched: 4. The V gene's germline CDR1 is SGHNT and CDR2 YENEEA. CDR3 residues: CASSLVGTVYEQYF. The CDR3 coding sequence is TGTGCCAGCAGCTTAGTCGGGACAGTATACGAGCAGTACTTC.

The chain couples TRBV5-1 to TRBJ1-4; D may be TRBD1 (6 bases). From germline, CDR1 is SGHRS and CDR2 YFSETQ. The CDR3 extends over 16 amino acids. V lost 5 bases and J 4 bases, leaving 18 bases between the germline ends. CDR3 in amino acids: CASRGGSGQLNEKLFF. The CDR3 DNA follows: TGCGCCAGCAGAGGGGGAAGTGGACAGCTTAATGAAAAACTGTTTTTT.

This rearrangement joins TRBV19 to TRBJ1-5; D might be TRBD1 (6 bases). Germline CDR1 reads LNHDA; CDR2 reads SQIVND (reference sequence). V shed 3 bases and J shed 4 bases, with 25 bases lying between them. This CDR3 has 19 amino acids. The CDR3 protein is CASSIPLLRDKRGNQPQHF. The CDR3 nucleotides are TGTGCCAGTAGTATCCCTCTTTTGCGGGACAAGAGGGGGAATCAGCCCCAGCATTTT. Filled out from reference TRBV19 and TRBJ1-5, the complete variable domain reads DGGITQSPKYLFRKEGQNVTLSCEQNLNHDAMYWYRQDPGQGLRLIYYSQIVNDFQKGDIAEGYSVSREKKESFPLTVTSAQKNPTAFYLCASSIPLLRDKRGNQPQHFGDGTRLSIL.

This chain joins TRBV7-2 and TRBJ1-2; D possibly corresponds to TRBD1 (6 bases). V lost 1 base to trimming and J lost 5 bases, with 14 bases between them. CDR3 length equals 15 residues. Germline V lookup: CDR1 SGHTA, CDR2 FQGNSA. The CDR3: CASSLDPGAGYGYTF. The DNA for the CDR3 is TGTGCCAGCAGCTTAGATCCGGGGGCGGGGTATGGCTACACCTTC. The full variable domain, in which reference TRBV7-2 and TRBJ1-2 provide the parts outside the CDR3, is GAGVSQSPSNKVTEKGKDVELRCDPISGHTALYWYRQSLGQGLEFLIYFQGNSAPDKSGLPSDRFSAERTGGSVSTLTIQRTQQEDSAVYLCASSLDPGAGYGYTFGSGTRLTVV.

This rearrangement joins TRBV5-1 to TRBJ2-5, with 7 bases identical to TRBD1. CDR1 is SGHRS and CDR2 is YFSETQ in the germline V gene. This CDR3 is built from 15 residues. V shed 3 bases and J 4 bases; nucleotides not matched to a gene: 9. CDR3 DNA: TGCGCCAGCAGCTCTAAGGGACAGTGGGGAGAGACCCAGTACTTC. This sequence encodes CASSSKGQWGETQYF.

This clone was seen just once. The gene calls are TRBV7-8 and TRBJ1-4, with 11 positions matching TRBD1. Germline values: CDR1 SGHVS, CDR2 FQNEAQ. Trimming took 3 bases from V and 8 from J; bases not matched to a gene: 17. The CDR3 spans 19 residues. The CDR3, as DNA: TGTGCCAGCAGCTTTGGGGCCAGGACAGGGGGCAGGGAGGAGGAAAAACTGTTTTTT. This translates into CASSFGARTGGREEEKLFF.

The chain links TRBV18 to TRBJ2-7; 9 bases agree with TRBD2. Trimming at V came to 2 bases and at J to 6 bases, leaving 11 bases not matched to a gene. Germline V gene lookup returns CDR1 KGHSH and CDR2 LQKENI. This CDR3 is built from 16 residues. CDR3 in DNA: TGTGCCAGCTCACCATTTTCTAGCGGGAATCTTGGCGAGCAGTACTTC. The encoded protein is CASSPFSSGNLGEQYF.